These T cell receptor beta chains were read from a single sample in a study of T cell responses to AZD1222 COVID-19 vaccine. Sequenced by immunoSEQ multiplex PCR; TCRdb stores in-frame clones only, minus some. The sample lists 250,000 to 300,000 clones, 90% to 95% occurring once. Specimen: peripheral blood, collected 28 days after the second AZD1222 dose. The receptors shown here come from an adult who received the AZD1222 COVID-19 vaccine. The conserved cysteine and the conserved F or W are not part of the CDR3 here. Expanded clones get a size class; other rows say once, few or many, or leave the size out.

J: TRBJ1-5
size: -
V: TRBV5-6
CDR3: ASSYGQEGQPQH

J: TRBJ2-2
size: -
V: TRBV19
CDR3: ASSIGGAGELF

J: TRBJ2-7
size: -
V: TRBV19
CDR3: ASSREIGQGSYEQY

J: TRBJ2-3
size: -
V: TRBV2
CDR3: ASTSFGRVADTQY

J: TRBJ2-1
size: -
V: TRBV7-3
CDR3: ASSLLAGYNEQF

J: TRBJ1-2
size: -
V: TRBV18
CDR3: ASSPDLDGTSTNYGYT

J: TRBJ2-3
size: -
V: TRBV9
CDR3: ASSLGGSGTDTQY

J: TRBJ2-2
size: -
V: TRBV27
CDR3: ASSFSRGSGELF

J: TRBJ1-2
size: -
V: TRBV2
CDR3: ASSAQGKGYT

J: TRBJ1-1
size: -
V: TRBV7-8
CDR3: ASSLRRDRPNTEAF

J: TRBJ1-2
size: -
V: TRBV7-2
CDR3: ASSLAGVGYGYT

J: TRBJ1-1
size: -
V: TRBV3-1/TRBV3-2
CDR3: ASSHKGRNTEAF

J: TRBJ2-1
size: -
V: TRBV27
CDR3: ASSSSTSRIEQF

J: TRBJ1-5
size: -
V: TRBV28
CDR3: ASSSGTGDNQPQH

J: TRBJ2-1
size: -
V: TRBV10-3
CDR3: AISGGSNEQF

J: TRBJ1-4
size: -
V: TRBV5-6
CDR3: ASSLGAGREKLF

J: TRBJ2-1
size: -
V: TRBV11-3
CDR3: ASSLEGLAGNEQF

J: TRBJ1-5
size: -
V: TRBV7-8
CDR3: ASSRQGGAGSVNQPQH

J: TRBJ2-7
size: few
V: TRBV25-1
CDR3: ASSESGSYYEQY

J: TRBJ1-6
size: -
V: TRBV2
CDR3: ASSEAPGGGGSPLH

J: TRBJ2-7
size: -
V: TRBV6-2/TRBV6-3
CDR3: ASSLDSYYEQY

J: TRBJ2-2
size: -
V: TRBV3-1/TRBV3-2
CDR3: ASSPGLAGALRTGELF

J: TRBJ2-2
size: -
V: TRBV28
CDR3: ASTRGTGELF